Below are 4 T cell receptor beta chains sequenced from a single sample in a study of blood T cell repertoires in COVID-19. The data were produced by immunoSEQ multiplex PCR, yet TCRdb's version contains in-frame clones alone and is incomplete. The table records about 180,000 clones, about 88% of them present only once. Sample: PBMCs or T cells enriched from blood (not recorded which). These receptors all come from a woman between 18 and 29 years old who had recovered from COVID-19.

V and J are TRBV10-2 and TRBJ2-7, with TRBD2 matching 14 bases. In germline, CDR1 is WSHSY, CDR2 SAAADI. This CDR3 spans 18 amino acids. J was trimmed by 3 bases and V by 6 bases; bases with no gene match: 13. The CDR3 DNA reads as TGCGCCAGCAGAATGACTAGCGGGAGGGCTACAAATGTCTACGAGCAGTACTTC. It encodes CASRMTSGRATNVYEQYF.

In this sample, this clone turned up a few times. This chain links TRBV28 with TRBJ1-4; TRBD1 agrees at 9 bases. The germline gives CDR1 MDHEN, CDR2 SYDVKM. V was pared by 3 bases and J by 6 bases, with 11 bases of the junction left unmatched. The CDR3 consists of 17 residues. The DNA for the CDR3 is TGTGCCAGCAGTTTTTTACAGGGGGCATTAATTTATGAAAAACTGTTTTTT. The encoded protein is CASSFLQGALIYEKLFF.

The rearrangement uses TRBV28 and TRBJ2-1; 9 bases are a match to TRBD2. The CDR3 totals 17 residues. J gave up 0 bases and V 1 base, and 4 bases lay outside the gene matches. Germline assignment: CDR1 MDHEN and CDR2 SYDVKM. The CDR3 coding sequence is TGTGCCAGCAGTTTATTTAGCGGGAGCAGCTCCTACAATGAGCAGTTCTTC. Protein product: CASSLFSGSSSYNEQFF.

This clone appeared a single time. The junction differs from germline at one of its ends, possibly a read error. The gene calls are TRBV10-1 and TRBJ2-7, with D hard to call. This CDR3 spans 12 amino acids. The germline CDR1 and CDR2 sequences are WNHNN and SYGVQD (reference sequence). The CDR3 loop is CASSGFSKTQKF. CDR3 DNA sequence: TGCGCCAGCAGTGGCTTTTCTAAAACACAGAAGTTC.